Sequencing of this T cell receptor beta chain was carried out in a study of cytomegalovirus exposure and HLA in healthy donors. The junction had 16 bases not matched to a gene; V was cut back by 10 bases and J by 0 bases. The CDR3 consists of 17 residues. The germline V gene encodes CDR1 SGHRS and CDR2 YFSETQ. With 60 Vbeta and 13 Jbeta primers, the PCR was carried out. Clones were read by immunoSEQ multiplex PCR, and TCRdb kept only the in-frame ones, dropping some. The data contain 150,000 or so clones, around 82% of them singletons. Material: PBMCs. The sequence was collected from a woman in her thirties or forties in good health and CMV-seropositive. The chain carries TRBV5-1 and TRBJ2-7, with 10 bases fitting TRBD2. This chain's CDR3 is CAELGNSRLAGSYEQYF. The CDR3 DNA follows: TGCGCCGAACTGGGGAACTCACGACTAGCGGGCTCCTACGAGCAGTACTTC.